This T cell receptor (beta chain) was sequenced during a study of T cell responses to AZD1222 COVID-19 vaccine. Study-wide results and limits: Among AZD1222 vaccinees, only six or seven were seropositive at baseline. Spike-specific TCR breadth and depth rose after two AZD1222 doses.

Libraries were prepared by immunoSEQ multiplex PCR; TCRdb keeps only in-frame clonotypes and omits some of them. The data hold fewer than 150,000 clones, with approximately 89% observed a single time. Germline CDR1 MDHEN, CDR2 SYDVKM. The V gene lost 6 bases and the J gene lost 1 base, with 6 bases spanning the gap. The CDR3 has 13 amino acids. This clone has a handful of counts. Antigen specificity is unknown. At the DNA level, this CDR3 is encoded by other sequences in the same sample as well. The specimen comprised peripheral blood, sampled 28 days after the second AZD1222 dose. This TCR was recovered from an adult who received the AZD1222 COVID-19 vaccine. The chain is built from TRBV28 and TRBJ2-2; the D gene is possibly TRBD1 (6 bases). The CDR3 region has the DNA TGTGCCAGCAGGGACAGGAACACCGGGGAGCTGTTTTTT. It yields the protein CASRDRNTGELFF.